This TCR beta chain emerged from a study of cytomegalovirus exposure and HLA in healthy donors. Overall study findings and caveats: The study designated 150 or so TCR beta chains cytomegalovirus-associated. The dataset shows that most TCR sequences were rare, while some public TCRs occurred in many donors. Subsequent analysis found a tendency for first-cohort TCR clusters to co-occur within the 95 to 150 validation repertoires.

Assay: immunoSEQ multiplex PCR; the TCRdb copy retains only in-frame clones and omits some. The data contain about 330,000 clones, about 85% of them singletons. The length of the CDR3 is 17 residues. Trimming cost V 0 bases and J 5 bases; bases outside gene matches: 15. Looked up from germline, CDR1 is GTSNPN and CDR2 is SVGIG (reference sequence). The donors were members of the approximately 130-subject validation cohort (separate from the approximately 670-subject first cohort). Note on this clone: Antigen specificity is unknown.

The clonotype was recovered from a woman aged 30 to 39 in good health and CMV-seropositive. J is TRBJ2-7 and V is TRBV30, with 8 bases that match TRBD2. The specimen sequenced was PBMCs. CDR3 amino acids: CAWSVPGLEAQGNEQYF. Here the CDR3 DNA reads TGTGCCTGGAGTGTACCGGGACTAGAGGCCCAGGGTAACGAGCAGTACTTC.